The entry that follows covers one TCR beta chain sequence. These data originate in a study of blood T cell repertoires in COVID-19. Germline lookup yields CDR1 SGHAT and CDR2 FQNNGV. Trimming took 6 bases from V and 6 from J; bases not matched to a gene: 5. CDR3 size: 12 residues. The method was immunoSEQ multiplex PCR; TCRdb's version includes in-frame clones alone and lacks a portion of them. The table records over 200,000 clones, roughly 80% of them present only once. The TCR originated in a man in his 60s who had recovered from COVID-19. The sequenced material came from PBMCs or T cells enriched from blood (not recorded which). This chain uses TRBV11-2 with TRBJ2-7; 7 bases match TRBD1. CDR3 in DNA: TGTGCCAGCAGGACAGGGATCGGCGAGCAGTACTTC. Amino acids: CASRTGIGEQYF.